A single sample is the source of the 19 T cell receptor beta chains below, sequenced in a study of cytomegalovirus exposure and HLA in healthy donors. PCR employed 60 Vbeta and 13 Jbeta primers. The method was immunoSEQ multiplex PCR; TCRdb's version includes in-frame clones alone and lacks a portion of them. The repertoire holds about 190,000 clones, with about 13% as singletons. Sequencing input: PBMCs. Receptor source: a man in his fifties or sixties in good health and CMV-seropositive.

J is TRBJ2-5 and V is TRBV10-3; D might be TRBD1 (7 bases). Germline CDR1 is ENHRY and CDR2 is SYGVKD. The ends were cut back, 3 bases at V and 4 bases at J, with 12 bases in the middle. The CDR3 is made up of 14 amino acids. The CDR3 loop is CAISDVQGGETQYF. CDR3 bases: TGTGCCATCAGTGACGTGCAGGGGGGAGAGACCCAGTACTTC.

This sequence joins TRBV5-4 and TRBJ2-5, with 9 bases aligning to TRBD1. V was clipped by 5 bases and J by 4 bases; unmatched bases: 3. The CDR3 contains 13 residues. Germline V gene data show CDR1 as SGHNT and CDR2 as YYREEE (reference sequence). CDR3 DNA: TGTGCCAGCAGTTCGGACAGGGGAGAGACCCAGTACTTC. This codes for CASSSDRGETQYF.

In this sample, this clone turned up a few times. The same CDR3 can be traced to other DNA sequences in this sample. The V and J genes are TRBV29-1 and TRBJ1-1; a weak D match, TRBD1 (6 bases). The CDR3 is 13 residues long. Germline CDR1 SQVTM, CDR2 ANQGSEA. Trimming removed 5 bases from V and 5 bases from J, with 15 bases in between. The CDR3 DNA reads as TGCAGCGTTTCCTCGGGGGGCGGAACTGAAGCTTTCTTT. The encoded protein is CSVSSGGGTEAFF.

The CDR3 region is CASSGGEEGQPQHF. CDR3 DNA: TGTGCCAGCTCGGGGGGGGAAGAAGGTCAACCCCAGCATTTT. The V call is TRBV19, the J call TRBJ1-5; a weak D match, TRBD1 (5 bases). CDR3 length: 14 amino acids. Germline values: CDR1 LNHDA, CDR2 SQIVND (reference sequence). V was pared by 9 bases and J by 10 bases, with 22 bases between.

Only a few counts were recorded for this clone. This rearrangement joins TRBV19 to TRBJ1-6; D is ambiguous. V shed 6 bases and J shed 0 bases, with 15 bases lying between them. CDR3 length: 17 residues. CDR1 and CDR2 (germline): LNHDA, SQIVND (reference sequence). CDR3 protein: CASSTRGTASYNSPLHF. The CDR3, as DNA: TGTGCCAGTAGCACTAGAGGAACCGCCTCCTATAATTCACCCCTCCACTTT.

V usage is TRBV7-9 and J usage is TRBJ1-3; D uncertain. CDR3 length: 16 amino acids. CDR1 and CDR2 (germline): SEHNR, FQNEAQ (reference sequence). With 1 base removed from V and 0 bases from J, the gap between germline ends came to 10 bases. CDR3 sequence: CASSLGTDHSGNTIYF. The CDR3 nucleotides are TGTGCCAGCAGCTTAGGGACTGATCACTCTGGAAACACCATATATTTT. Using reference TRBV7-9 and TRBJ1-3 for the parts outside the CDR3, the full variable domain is DTGVSQNPRHKITKRGQNVTFRCDPISEHNRLYWYRQTLGQGPEFLTYFQNEAQLEKSRLLSDRFSAERPKGSFSTLEIQRTEQGDSAMYLCASSLGTDHSGNTIYFGEGSWLTVV.

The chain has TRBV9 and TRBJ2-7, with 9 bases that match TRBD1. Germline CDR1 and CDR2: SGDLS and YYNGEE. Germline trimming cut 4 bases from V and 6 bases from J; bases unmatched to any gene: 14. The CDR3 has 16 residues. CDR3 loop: CASSPVSGTGYGEQYF. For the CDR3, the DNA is TGTGCCAGCAGCCCCGTCTCCGGGACAGGGTATGGCGAGCAGTACTTC.

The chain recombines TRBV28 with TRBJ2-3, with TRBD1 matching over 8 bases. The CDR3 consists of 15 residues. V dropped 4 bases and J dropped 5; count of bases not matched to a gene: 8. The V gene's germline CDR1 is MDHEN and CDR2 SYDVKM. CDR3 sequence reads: CASSYGQGEGDTQYF. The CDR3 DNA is TGTGCCAGCAGTTACGGACAGGGCGAGGGAGATACGCAGTATTTT.

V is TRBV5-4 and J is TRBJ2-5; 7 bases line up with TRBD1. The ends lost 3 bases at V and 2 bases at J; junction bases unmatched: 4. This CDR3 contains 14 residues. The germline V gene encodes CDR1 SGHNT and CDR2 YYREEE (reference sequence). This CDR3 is CASSYRDSQETQYF. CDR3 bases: TGTGCCAGCAGCTATCGGGACAGTCAAGAGACCCAGTACTTC.

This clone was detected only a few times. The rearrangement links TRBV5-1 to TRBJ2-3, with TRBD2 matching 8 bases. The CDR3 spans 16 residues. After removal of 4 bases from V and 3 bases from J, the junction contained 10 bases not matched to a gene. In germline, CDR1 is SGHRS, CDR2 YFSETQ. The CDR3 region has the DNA TGCGCCAGCAGCGATACCGGGACTAGTAGAACAGATACGCAGTATTTT. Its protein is CASSDTGTSRTDTQYF.

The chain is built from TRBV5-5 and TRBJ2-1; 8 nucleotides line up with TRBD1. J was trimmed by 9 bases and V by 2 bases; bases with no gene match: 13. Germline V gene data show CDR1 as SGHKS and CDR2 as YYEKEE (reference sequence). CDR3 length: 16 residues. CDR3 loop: CASSLGLRQGSGEQFF. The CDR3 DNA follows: TGTGCCAGCAGCTTAGGTTTACGACAGGGGTCTGGTGAGCAGTTCTTC.

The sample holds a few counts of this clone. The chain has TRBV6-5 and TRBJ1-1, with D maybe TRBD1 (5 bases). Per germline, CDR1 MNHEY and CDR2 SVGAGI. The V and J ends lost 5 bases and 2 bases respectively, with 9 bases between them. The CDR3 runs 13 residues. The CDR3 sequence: CASSMTANTEAFF. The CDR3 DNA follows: TGTGCCAGCAGTATGACAGCAAACACTGAAGCTTTCTTT.

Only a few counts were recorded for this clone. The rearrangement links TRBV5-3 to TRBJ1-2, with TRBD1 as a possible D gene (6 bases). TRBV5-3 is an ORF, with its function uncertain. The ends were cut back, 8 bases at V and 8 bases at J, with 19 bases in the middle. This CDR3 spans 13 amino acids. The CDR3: CASPKSGGPGYTF. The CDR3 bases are TGTGCCAGTCCGAAAAGCGGGGGGCCAGGCTACACCTTC.

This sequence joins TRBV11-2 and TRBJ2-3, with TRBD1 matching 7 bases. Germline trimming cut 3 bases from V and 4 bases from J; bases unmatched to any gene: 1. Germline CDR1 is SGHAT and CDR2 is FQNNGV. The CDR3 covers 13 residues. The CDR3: CASSFTGADTQYF. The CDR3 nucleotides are TGTGCCAGCAGCTTTACAGGGGCAGATACGCAGTATTTT. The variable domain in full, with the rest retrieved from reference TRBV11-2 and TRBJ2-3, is EAGVAQSPRYKIIEKRQSVAFWCNPISGHATLYWYQQILGQGPKLLIQFQNNGVVDDSQLPKDRFSAERLKGVDSTLKIQPAKLEDSAVYLCASSFTGADTQYFGPGTRLTVL.

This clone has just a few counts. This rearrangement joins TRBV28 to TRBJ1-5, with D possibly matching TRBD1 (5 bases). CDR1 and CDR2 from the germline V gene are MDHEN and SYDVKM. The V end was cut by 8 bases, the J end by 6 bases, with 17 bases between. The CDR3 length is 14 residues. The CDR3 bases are TGTGCCAGCCTCCCCGGGGGGACGGGTCAGCCCCAGCATTTT. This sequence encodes CASLPGGTGQPQHF.

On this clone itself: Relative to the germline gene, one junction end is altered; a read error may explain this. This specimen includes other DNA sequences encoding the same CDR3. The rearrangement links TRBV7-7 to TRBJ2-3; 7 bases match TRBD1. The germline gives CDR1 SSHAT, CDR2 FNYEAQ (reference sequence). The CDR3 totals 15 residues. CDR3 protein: CASSPSGQSTDKQYF. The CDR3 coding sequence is TGTGCCAGCAGCCCGTCGGGACAGTCCACAGATAAGCAGTATTTT.

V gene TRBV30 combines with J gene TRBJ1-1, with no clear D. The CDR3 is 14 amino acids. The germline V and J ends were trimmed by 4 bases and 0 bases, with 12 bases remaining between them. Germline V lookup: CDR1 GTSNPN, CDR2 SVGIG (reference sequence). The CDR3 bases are TGTGCCTGGACCCCGGGAGGGATGAACACTGAAGCTTTCTTT. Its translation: CAWTPGGMNTEAFF.

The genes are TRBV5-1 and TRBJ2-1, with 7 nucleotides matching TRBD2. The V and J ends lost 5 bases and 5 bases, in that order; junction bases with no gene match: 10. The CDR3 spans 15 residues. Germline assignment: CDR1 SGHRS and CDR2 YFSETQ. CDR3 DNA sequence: TGCGCCAGCAGATACTCTAGCGGCTACGACAATGAGCAGTTCTTC. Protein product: CASRYSSGYDNEQFF.

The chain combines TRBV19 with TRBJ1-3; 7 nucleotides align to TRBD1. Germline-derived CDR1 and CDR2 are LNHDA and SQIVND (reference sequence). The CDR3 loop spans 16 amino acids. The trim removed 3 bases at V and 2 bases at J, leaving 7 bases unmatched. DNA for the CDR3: TGTGCCAGTAGTATTGGGACAGTCCTAACTGGAAACACCATATATTTT. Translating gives CASSIGTVLTGNTIYF.